This TCR beta chain was sequenced in a study of a mutant IDH1 vaccine in newly diagnosed glioma (dated by TCRdb to about 2021). Notes on the research overall: Vaccination started 4-6 weeks after radiotherapy alone, or was given together with temozolomide cycles in the groups whose treatment included chemotherapy. Of the roughly 32 patients who were treated, about 62% were male and approximately 40% were female, and the mean age was around 40 years. Prior to enrollment, standard therapy consisting of radiotherapy alone, temozolomide alone, or radiochemotherapy with temozolomide had been administered to patients, with the combination being received by most patients. The week-35 safety follow-up took place at visit V12, and the week-47 end of study took place at visit V13. Peripheral blood samples were drawn at six visits, namely V03 (baseline), V05, V07, V10, V12 and V13. For exploratory analyses, longitudinal TCRB deep sequencing was carried out in around 26 treated patients wherever samples were available. Study-wide findings and limitations: Availability determined which PBMC samples were chosen for TCRB deep sequencing. Changes in the top peripheral T cell clonotypes picked up by TCRB sequencing did not appear to be linked to pseudoprogression. Immune responses induced by the vaccine were seen in approximately 92% of patients across multiple MHC alleles. According to the authors, sample limitations meant that analyses of patient blood samples could not be reproduced.

V loses 1 base of germline sequence and J loses 7 bases, and the interval between the two ends is 11 bases. Inclusive of the bounding cysteine and phenylalanine, the CDR3 is 15 residues long. Only the CDR3 portion is preserved as DNA: 45 bases, with reading frame beginning at the first base. CDR1 and CDR2 are drawn from the germline V gene: SGHTA, FQGNSA. Worth noting for this clone: Its antigen is not yet known. Within one base of it there is no much larger clone, and no base qualities were kept.

To prepare the library, the immunoSEQ multiplex PCR assay was applied. The hsTCRB Kit was used according to the manufacturer's protocol to amplify rearranged TCR beta chain sequences. Sequencing of TCRB libraries was carried out on an Illumina MiSeq. From the authors' description of their analysis: The proprietary platform of the kit vendor was used for demultiplexing, trimming and gene mapping. TCRdb took over this immuneACCESS table, retaining in-frame rearrangements with V and J assigned. Such tables are incomplete; in checked studies, under half of the missing clones stem from an unresolved V gene, and the remainder is unexplained. V, J and clone size are those of that table, while D and trimming were read from the DNA. This sample lists under 60,000 clones; approximately 80% were detected once. Jointly, the top ten make up 4.9% of the sample. The time point tag for this specimen amounts to: week 47, end of study. Every vaccine dose consisted of 300 ug of a 20-mer mutant IDH1 peptide in Montanide, administered subcutaneously together with topical imiquimod. Patients received eight vaccinations in weeks 1, 3, 5, 7, 11, 15, 19 and 23, corresponding to visits V03 through V10. Donors had newly diagnosed WHO grade 3 or 4 IDH1-mutant astrocytomas with loss of nuclear ATRX. The samples were drawn from NOA16, a multicentre, single-arm, open-label phase I trial in Germany that tested a mutant IDH1 peptide vaccine in humans for the first time. Genomic DNA for TCRB sequencing was isolated from EDTA blood with the DNeasy Blood and Tissue Kit.

The material sequenced was PBMCs, taken from a glioma patient whose treatment included an IDH1 peptide vaccine. The chain joins TRBV7-2 to TRBJ1-6; too little of a D gene remains to name it. The TCR was taken from a middle-aged woman with glioma. Some clones in this sample may be carry-over from other donors' samples. The sequenced DNA is TGTGCCAGCAGCTTAGGGACCGCCTCAAATTCACCCCTCCACTTT. The encoded protein is CASSLGTASNSPLHF.